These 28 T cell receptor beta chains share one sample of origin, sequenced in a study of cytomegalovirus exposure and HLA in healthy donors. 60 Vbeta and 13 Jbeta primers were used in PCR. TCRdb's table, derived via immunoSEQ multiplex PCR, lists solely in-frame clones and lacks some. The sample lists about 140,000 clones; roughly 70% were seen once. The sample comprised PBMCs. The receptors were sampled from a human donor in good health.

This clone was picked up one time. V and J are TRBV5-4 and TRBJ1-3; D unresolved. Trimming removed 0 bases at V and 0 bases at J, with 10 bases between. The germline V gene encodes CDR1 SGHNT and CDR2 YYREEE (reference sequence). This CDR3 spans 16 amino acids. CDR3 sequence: CASSLGGILSGNTIYF. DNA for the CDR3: TGTGCCAGCAGCTTGGGAGGGATTCTCTCTGGAAACACCATATATTTT.

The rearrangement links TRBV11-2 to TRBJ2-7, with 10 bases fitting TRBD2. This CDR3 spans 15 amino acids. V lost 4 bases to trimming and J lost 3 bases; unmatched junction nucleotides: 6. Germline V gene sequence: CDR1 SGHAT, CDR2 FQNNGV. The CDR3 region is CASSSGLANIYEQYF. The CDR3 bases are TGTGCCAGCAGCTCGGGACTAGCGAATATCTACGAGCAGTACTTC. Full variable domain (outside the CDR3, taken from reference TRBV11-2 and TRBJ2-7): EAGVAQSPRYKIIEKRQSVAFWCNPISGHATLYWYQQILGQGPKLLIQFQNNGVVDDSQLPKDRFSAERLKGVDSTLKIQPAKLEDSAVYLCASSSGLANIYEQYFGPGTRLTVT.

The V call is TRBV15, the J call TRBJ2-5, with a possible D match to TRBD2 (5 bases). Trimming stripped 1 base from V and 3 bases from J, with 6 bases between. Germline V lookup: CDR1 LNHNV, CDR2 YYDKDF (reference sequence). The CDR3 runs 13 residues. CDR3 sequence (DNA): TGTGCCACCAGCAGAGTTAGCGAAGAGACCCAGTACTTC. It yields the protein CATSRVSEETQYF.

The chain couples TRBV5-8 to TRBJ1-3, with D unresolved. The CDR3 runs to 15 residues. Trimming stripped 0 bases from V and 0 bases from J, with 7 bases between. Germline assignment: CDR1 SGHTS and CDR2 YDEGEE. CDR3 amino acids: CASSLGALSGNTIYF. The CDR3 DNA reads TGTGCCAGCAGCTTGGGCGCGCTCTCTGGAAACACCATATATTTT.

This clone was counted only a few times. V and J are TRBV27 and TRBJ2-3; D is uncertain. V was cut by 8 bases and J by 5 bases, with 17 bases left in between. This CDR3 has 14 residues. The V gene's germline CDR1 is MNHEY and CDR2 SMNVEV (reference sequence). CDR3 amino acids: CASALRQGGDTQYF. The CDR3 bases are TGTGCCAGCGCCCTACGCCAAGGCGGAGATACGCAGTATTTT.

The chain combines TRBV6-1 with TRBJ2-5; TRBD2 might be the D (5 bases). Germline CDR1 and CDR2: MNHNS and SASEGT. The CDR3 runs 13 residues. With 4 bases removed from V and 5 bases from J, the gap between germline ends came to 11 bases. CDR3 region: CASSVSELETQYF. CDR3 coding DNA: TGTGCCAGCAGTGTTAGCGAGCTCGAGACCCAGTACTTC.

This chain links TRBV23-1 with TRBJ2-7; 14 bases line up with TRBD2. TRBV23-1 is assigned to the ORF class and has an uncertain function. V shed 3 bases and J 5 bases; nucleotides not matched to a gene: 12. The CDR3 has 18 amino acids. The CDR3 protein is CASSQEKTSGRAVDEQYF. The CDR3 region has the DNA TGCGCCAGCAGTCAGGAAAAGACTAGCGGGAGGGCGGTCGACGAGCAGTACTTC.

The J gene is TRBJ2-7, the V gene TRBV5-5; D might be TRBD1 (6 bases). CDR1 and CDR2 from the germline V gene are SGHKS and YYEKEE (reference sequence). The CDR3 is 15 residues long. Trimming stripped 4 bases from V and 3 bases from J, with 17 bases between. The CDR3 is CASSPAQGLYYEQYF. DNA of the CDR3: TGTGCCAGCAGCCCCGCCCAGGGGCTTTACTACGAGCAGTACTTC.

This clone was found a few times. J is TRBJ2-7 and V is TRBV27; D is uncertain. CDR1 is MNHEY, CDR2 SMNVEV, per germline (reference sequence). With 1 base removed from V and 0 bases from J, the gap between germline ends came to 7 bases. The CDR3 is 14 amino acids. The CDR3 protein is CASSLFRSSYEQYF. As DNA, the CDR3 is TGTGCCAGCAGTTTATTTAGGAGCTCCTACGAGCAGTACTTC.

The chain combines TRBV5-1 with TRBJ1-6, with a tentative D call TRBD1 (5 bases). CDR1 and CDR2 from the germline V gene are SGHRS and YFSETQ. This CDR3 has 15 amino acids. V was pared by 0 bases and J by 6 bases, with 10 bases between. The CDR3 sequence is CASSLGVGVNSPLHF. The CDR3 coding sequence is TGCGCCAGCAGCTTGGGGGTAGGGGTTAATTCACCCCTCCACTTT.

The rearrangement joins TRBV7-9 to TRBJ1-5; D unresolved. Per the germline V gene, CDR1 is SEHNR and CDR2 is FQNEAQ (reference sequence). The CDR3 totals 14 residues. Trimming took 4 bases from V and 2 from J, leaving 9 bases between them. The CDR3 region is CASSSGEGNQPQHF. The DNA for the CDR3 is TGTGCCAGCAGCTCCGGGGAGGGCAATCAGCCCCAGCATTTT.

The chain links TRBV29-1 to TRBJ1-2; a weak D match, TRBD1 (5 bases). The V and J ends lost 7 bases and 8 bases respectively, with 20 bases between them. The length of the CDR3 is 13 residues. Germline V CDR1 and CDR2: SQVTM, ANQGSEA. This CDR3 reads CSAGQGRGGGYTF. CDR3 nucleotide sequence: TGCAGCGCCGGACAAGGGAGGGGTGGGGGCTACACCTTC.

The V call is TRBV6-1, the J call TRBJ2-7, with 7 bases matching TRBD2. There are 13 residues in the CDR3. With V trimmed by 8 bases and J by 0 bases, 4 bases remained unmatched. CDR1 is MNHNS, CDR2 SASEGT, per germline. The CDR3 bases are TGTGCCAGCCTAGCGGATTTCTCCTACGAGCAGTACTTC. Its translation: CASLADFSYEQYF.

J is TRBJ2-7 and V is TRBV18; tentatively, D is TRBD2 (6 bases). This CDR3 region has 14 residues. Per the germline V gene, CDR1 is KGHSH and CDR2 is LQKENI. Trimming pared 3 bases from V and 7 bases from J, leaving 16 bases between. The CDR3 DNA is TGTGCCAGCTCACCGGGAGGCTCATTTAGAGAGCAGTACTTC. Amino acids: CASSPGGSFREQYF.

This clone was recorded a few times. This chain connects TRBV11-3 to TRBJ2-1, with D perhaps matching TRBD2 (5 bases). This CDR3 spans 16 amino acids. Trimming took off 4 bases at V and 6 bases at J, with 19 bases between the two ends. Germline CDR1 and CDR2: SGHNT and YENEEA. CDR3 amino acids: CASSSRGSSASNEQFF. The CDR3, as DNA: TGTGCCAGCAGCTCACGGGGAAGTAGCGCTTCCAATGAGCAGTTCTTC.

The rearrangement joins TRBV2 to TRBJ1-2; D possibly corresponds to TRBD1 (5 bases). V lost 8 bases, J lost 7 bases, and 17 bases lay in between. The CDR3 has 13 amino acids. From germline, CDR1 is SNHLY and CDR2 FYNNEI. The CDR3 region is CASGAHDGLGYTF. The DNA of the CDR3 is TGTGCCAGCGGGGCCCATGATGGGCTTGGCTACACCTTC.

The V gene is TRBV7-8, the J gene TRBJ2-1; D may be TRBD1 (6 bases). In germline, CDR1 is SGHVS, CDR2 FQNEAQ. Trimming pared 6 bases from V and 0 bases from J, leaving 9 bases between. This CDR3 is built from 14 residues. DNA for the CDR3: TGTGCCAGCAGTGAGGACAGCTCCTACAATGAGCAGTTCTTC. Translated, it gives CASSEDSSYNEQFF.

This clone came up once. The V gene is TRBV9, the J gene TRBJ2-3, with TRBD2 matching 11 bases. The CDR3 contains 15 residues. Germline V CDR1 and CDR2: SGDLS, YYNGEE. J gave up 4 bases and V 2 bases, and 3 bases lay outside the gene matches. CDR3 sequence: CASSVSGRAADTQYF. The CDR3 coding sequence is TGTGCCAGCAGCGTTAGCGGGAGGGCCGCAGATACGCAGTATTTT.

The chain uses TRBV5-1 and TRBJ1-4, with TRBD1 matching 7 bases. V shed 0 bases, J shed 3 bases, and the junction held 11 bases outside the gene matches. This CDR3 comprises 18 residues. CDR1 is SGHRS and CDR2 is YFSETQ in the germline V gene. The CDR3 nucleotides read TGCGCCAGCAGCTTGGACAGGGGAGCTGCTTCGTCTAATGAAAAACTGTTTTTT. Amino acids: CASSLDRGAASSNEKLFF.

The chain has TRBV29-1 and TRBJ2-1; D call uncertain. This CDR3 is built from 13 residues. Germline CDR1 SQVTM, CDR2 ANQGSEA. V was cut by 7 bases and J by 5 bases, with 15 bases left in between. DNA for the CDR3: TGCAGCGCCCCCTCCCCTAGGAACAATGAGCAGTTCTTC. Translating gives CSAPSPRNNEQFF.

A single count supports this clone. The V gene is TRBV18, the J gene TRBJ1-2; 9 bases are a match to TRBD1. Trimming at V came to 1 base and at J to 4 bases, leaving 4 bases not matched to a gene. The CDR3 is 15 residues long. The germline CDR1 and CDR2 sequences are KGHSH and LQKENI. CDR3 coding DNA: TGTGCCAGCTCACCACGACAGGGGGGCTCCTATGGCTACACCTTC. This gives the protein CASSPRQGGSYGYTF.

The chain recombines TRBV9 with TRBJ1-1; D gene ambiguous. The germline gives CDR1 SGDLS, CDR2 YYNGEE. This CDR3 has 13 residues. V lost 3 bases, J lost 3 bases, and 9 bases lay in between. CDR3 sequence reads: CASSAPGYTEAFF. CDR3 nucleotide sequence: TGTGCCAGCAGCGCCCCAGGTTACACTGAAGCTTTCTTT.

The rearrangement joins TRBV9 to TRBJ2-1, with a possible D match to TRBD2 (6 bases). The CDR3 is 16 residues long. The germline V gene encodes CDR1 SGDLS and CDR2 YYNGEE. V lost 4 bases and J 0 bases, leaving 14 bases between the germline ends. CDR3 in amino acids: CASSPFSGSSYNEQFF. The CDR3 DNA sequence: TGTGCCAGCAGCCCCTTTAGCGGCAGCTCCTACAATGAGCAGTTCTTC.

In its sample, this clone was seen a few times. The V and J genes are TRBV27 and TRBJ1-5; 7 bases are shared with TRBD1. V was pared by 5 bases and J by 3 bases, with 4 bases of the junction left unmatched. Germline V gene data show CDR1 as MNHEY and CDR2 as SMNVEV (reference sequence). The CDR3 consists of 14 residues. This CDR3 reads CASSRGQYNQPQHF. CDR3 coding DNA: TGTGCCAGCAGTAGGGGACAGTACAATCAGCCCCAGCATTTT.

CDR3 loop: CASSLAGMGEKLFF. The CDR3 region has the DNA TGTGCCAGCAGCTTGGCCGGGATGGGCGAAAAACTGTTTTTT. The chain joins TRBV5-6 to TRBJ1-4, with D unresolved. Germline CDR1 is SGHDT and CDR2 is YYEEEE. The V end was cut by 0 bases, the J end by 8 bases, with 11 bases between. The CDR3 covers 14 residues.

CDR3 sequence reads: CASSFRPLAGINNEQFF. Written as DNA, the CDR3 is TGTGCCAGCAGCTTCCGCCCCCTAGCGGGGATCAACAATGAGCAGTTCTTC. The V call is TRBV7-9, the J call TRBJ2-1, with 9 nucleotides matching TRBD2. CDR1 is SEHNR and CDR2 is FQNEAQ in the germline V gene (reference sequence). The CDR3 contains 17 residues. After removal of 3 bases from V and 5 bases from J, the junction contained 11 bases not matched to a gene.

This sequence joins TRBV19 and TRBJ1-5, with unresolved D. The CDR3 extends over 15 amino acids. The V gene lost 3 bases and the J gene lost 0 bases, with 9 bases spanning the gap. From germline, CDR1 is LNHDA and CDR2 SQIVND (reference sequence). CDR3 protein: CASSMNSYSNQPQHF. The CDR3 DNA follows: TGTGCCAGTAGTATGAACAGCTATAGCAATCAGCCCCAGCATTTT. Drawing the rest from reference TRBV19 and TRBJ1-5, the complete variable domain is DGGITQSPKYLFRKEGQNVTLSCEQNLNHDAMYWYRQDPGQGLRLIYYSQIVNDFQKGDIAEGYSVSREKKESFPLTVTSAQKNPTAFYLCASSMNSYSNQPQHFGDGTRLSIL.

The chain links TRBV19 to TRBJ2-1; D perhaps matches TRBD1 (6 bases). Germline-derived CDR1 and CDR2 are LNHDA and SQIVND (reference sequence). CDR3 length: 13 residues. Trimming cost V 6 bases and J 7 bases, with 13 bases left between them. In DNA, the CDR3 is TGTGCCAGTAGAATCTTAGGGGGAAATGAGCAGTTCTTC. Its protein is CASRILGGNEQFF.